These 9 T cell receptor beta chains came from one sample sequenced in a study of CD8 T cells in ankylosing spondylitis. Via MiXCR, TCRdb re-called the 5' RACE reads, giving one row per CDR3 protein. This sample yields some 200,000 distinct CDR3 sequences, of which about 13% are seen a single time; 16% belongs to the top ten. Source material: blood, either unsorted or a sorted T cell fraction (not recorded which). The receptors come from a male donor with ankylosing spondylitis or in good health (not recorded which).

The V and J genes are TRBV20-1 and TRBJ2-1; TRBD2 aligns across 8 bases. The CDR3 has 14 residues. Per the germline V gene, CDR1 is DFQATT and CDR2 is SNEGSKA (reference sequence). V was pared by 3 bases and J by 12 bases, with 13 bases of the junction left unmatched. This CDR3 is CSASGLAGWGGQFF. The CDR3 DNA follows: TGCAGTGCTAGTGGGCTAGCGGGTTGGGGGGGGCAGTTCTTC.

The chain carries TRBV12-5 and TRBJ1-1; D may be TRBD1 (5 bases). The CDR3 consists of 16 residues. V was shortened by 1 base and J by 1 base, with 13 bases between the two germline ends. Germline V gene lookup returns CDR1 LGHNT and CDR2 FRNRAP. DNA for the CDR3: TGTGCTAGTGGTTTGGACCCGGGACTCCCGAACACTGAAGCTTTCTTT. Its protein product is CASGLDPGLPNTEAFF.

This clonotype was counted between two and nine times. CDR3 coding DNA: TGCGCCAGCAGCTTAGGAGTCCTTCAGCAGACAGATACGCAGTATTTT. This encodes CASSLGVLQQTDTQYF. The chain uses TRBV5-1 and TRBJ2-3; D is ambiguous. CDR3 length equals 16 residues. V gave up 2 bases and J gave up 3 bases, with 16 bases separating them. CDR1 and CDR2 (germline): SGHRS, YFSETQ.

This clonotype was picked up many times. CDR3 in amino acids: CASSLETGAEAFF. CDR3 DNA sequence: TGCGCCAGCAGCTTAGAAACAGGGGCCGAAGCTTTCTTT. The chain has TRBV5-1 and TRBJ1-1; TRBD1 matches at 7 bases. Trimming took 2 bases from V and 8 from J; bases not matched to a gene: 6. This CDR3 spans 13 amino acids. CDR1 is SGHRS, CDR2 YFSETQ, per germline.

This rearrangement joins TRBV11-2 to TRBJ2-5; D gene unclear. CDR3 length: 12 amino acids. Germline assignment: CDR1 SGHAT and CDR2 FQNNGV. Deletions cut 3 bases from V and 2 bases from J, with 4 bases between. Written as DNA, the CDR3 is TGTGCCAGCAGCTTTTCTCAAGAGACCCAGTACTTC. As protein: CASSFSQETQYF.

The chain recombines TRBV19 with TRBJ1-5; 8 nucleotides line up with TRBD1. Germline V lookup: CDR1 LNHDA, CDR2 SQIVND (reference sequence). CDR3 length equals 17 residues. Trimming removed 6 bases from V and 0 bases from J; junction bases left unmatched: 10. The CDR3 nucleotides are TGTGCCAGTAGACCGGGACAGGAGCCTTATAGCAATCAGCCCCAGCATTTT. This encodes CASRPGQEPYSNQPQHF.

This chain joins TRBV3-1 and TRBJ2-7; tentatively, D is TRBD2 (6 bases). Between the trimmed V and J ends, which lost 1 base and 5 bases, there was a span of 15 bases. The CDR3 is 15 amino acids. The germline V gene encodes CDR1 LGHDT and CDR2 YNNKEL (reference sequence). The CDR3 sequence is CASSQVYGSLNEQYF. The CDR3 DNA is TGTGCCAGCAGCCAAGTTTACGGGAGTCTGAACGAGCAGTACTTC.

This clonotype was recorded a few times. V gene TRBV10-2 combines with J gene TRBJ2-7; D is unclear. Germline V gene data show CDR1 as WSHSY and CDR2 as SAAADI. Trimming cost V 8 bases and J 1 base, with 6 bases left between them. CDR3 length equals 11 residues. CDR3: CASGPSYEQYF. CDR3 coding DNA: TGCGCCAGCGGGCCATCCTACGAGCAGTACTTC.

This clonotype was recorded at least ten times. V is TRBV5-6 and J is TRBJ2-7; the match to TRBD1 covers 7 bases. J was trimmed by 3 bases and V by 0 bases; bases with no gene match: 3. The germline gives CDR1 SGHDT, CDR2 YYEEEE. This CDR3 spans 14 amino acids. The CDR3 here is CASSLEAGGYEQYF. Written as DNA, the CDR3 is TGTGCCAGCAGCTTGGAGGCAGGGGGCTACGAGCAGTACTTC.